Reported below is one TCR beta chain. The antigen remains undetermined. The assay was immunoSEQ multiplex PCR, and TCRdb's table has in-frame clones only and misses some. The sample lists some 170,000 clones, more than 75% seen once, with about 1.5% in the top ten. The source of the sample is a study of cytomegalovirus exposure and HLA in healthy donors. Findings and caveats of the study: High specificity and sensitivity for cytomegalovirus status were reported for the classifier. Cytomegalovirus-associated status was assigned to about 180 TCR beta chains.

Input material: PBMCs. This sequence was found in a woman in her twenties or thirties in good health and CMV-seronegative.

CDR3: CASSTVQGGSPLHF. DNA of the CDR3: TGTGCCAGCAGTACGGTTCAGGGCGGTTCACCCCTCCACTTT. The V call is TRBV6-1, the J call TRBJ1-6; D may be TRBD1 (5 bases). Between the trimmed V and J ends, which lost 5 bases and 9 bases, there was a span of 14 bases. The CDR3 loop spans 14 amino acids. Germline values: CDR1 MNHNS, CDR2 SASEGT.